The rows below give T cell receptor beta chains drawn from one sample of a study of T cell responses to AZD1222 COVID-19 vaccine. Repertoires were generated with immunoSEQ multiplex PCR, while TCRdb's copy carries only in-frame clones and drops some. The sample has more than 140,000 clones, around 88% seen once. The source material was peripheral blood, sampled on day 0 of AZD1222 vaccination. These receptors were obtained from an adult in good health. The CDR3 runs from the conserved cysteine through the conserved F or W. D genes are given only for firm matches. The size entry is marked missing in some rows and otherwise reads once, few, many or a size class.

j_call: TRBJ2-3; d_call: NA; v_call: TRBV12-3/TRBV12-4; clone_size: NA; cdr3_aa: CASSLRAGDTQYF; cdr3_nt: TGTGCCAGCTCCTTAAGGGCAGGCGATACGCAGTATTTT
j_call: TRBJ1-4; d_call: TRBD1; v_call: TRBV28; clone_size: NA; cdr3_aa: CASSSMSGTGNEKLFF; cdr3_nt: TGTGCCAGCAGTTCAATGTCGGGGACAGGGAATGAAAAACTGTTTTTT
j_call: TRBJ2-2; d_call: NA; v_call: TRBV21-1; clone_size: once; cdr3_aa: CASSKGASGNTGELFF; cdr3_nt: TGTGCCAGCAGCAAAGGCGCGAGCGGGAACACCGGGGAGCTGTTTTTT
j_call: TRBJ2-7; d_call: NA; v_call: TRBV18; clone_size: NA; cdr3_aa: CASSPESYEQYF; cdr3_nt: TGTGCCAGCTCACCGGAGAGCTACGAGCAGTACTTC
j_call: TRBJ1-2; d_call: NA; v_call: TRBV28; clone_size: NA; cdr3_aa: CASSQGYGYTF; cdr3_nt: TGTGCCAGCAGTCAGGGGTATGGCTACACCTTC
j_call: TRBJ2-1; d_call: TRBD2; v_call: TRBV10-3; clone_size: few; cdr3_aa: CAISGSLAGYNEQFF; cdr3_nt: TGTGCCATCAGTGGTAGTCTAGCGGGCTACAATGAGCAGTTCTTC
j_call: TRBJ2-7; d_call: NA; v_call: TRBV27; clone_size: NA; cdr3_aa: CASRRGSTGSYEQYF; cdr3_nt: TGTGCCAGCAGGAGGGGGTCCACCGGCTCCTACGAGCAGTACTTC
j_call: TRBJ1-1; d_call: NA; v_call: TRBV5-5; clone_size: NA; cdr3_aa: CASSNSMNTEAFF; cdr3_nt: TGTGCCAGCAGCAACTCCATGAACACTGAAGCTTTCTTT
j_call: TRBJ1-1; d_call: TRBD1; v_call: TRBV4-3; clone_size: NA; cdr3_aa: CASSPGQGFGGTEAFF; cdr3_nt: TGCGCCAGCAGCCCGGGACAGGGGTTTGGCGGCACTGAAGCTTTCTTT
j_call: TRBJ1-3; d_call: NA; v_call: TRBV19; clone_size: NA; cdr3_aa: CASSIDGSAGNTIYF; cdr3_nt: TGTGCCAGTAGTATAGATGGTAGTGCTGGAAACACCATATATTTT
j_call: TRBJ2-7; d_call: TRBD2; v_call: TRBV6-2/TRBV6-3; clone_size: NA; cdr3_aa: CASSTGLARDSYEQYF; cdr3_nt: TGTGCCAGCAGTACGGGACTAGCTCGAGACTCCTACGAGCAGTACTTC
j_call: TRBJ2-1; d_call: NA; v_call: TRBV27; clone_size: NA; cdr3_aa: CASSSFHPSEQFF; cdr3_nt: TGTGCCAGCAGTTCCTTTCATCCGTCTGAGCAGTTCTTC
j_call: TRBJ1-2; d_call: TRBD1; v_call: TRBV7-9; clone_size: NA; cdr3_aa: CASSLNPGQQVYGYTF; cdr3_nt: TGTGCCAGCAGCTTAAACCCGGGACAGCAAGTCTATGGCTACACCTTC
j_call: TRBJ1-5; d_call: TRBD1; v_call: TRBV6-6; clone_size: few; cdr3_aa: CASRGQGYQPQHF; cdr3_nt: TGTGCCAGCAGGGGACAGGGCTATCAGCCCCAGCATTTT
j_call: TRBJ2-7; d_call: NA; v_call: TRBV7-9; clone_size: NA; cdr3_aa: CASSPPDLYEQYF; cdr3_nt: TGTGCCAGCAGCCCCCCGGACCTATACGAGCAGTACTTC
j_call: TRBJ1-5; d_call: NA; v_call: TRBV7-9; clone_size: NA; cdr3_aa: CASSPTPGGAQHF; cdr3_nt: TGTGCCAGCAGCCCCACCCCCGGAGGGGCCCAGCATTTT
j_call: TRBJ2-1; d_call: TRBD2; v_call: TRBV7-9; clone_size: NA; cdr3_aa: CASSLVAGTSYYNEQFF; cdr3_nt: TGTGCCAGCAGCTTAGTCGCCGGGACTAGCTACTACAATGAGCAGTTCTTC
j_call: TRBJ2-5; d_call: NA; v_call: TRBV2; clone_size: NA; cdr3_aa: CASSVYRPGTQYF; cdr3_nt: TGTGCCAGCAGTGTCTATCGGCCCGGGACCCAGTACTTC
j_call: TRBJ1-1; d_call: NA; v_call: TRBV7-8; clone_size: NA; cdr3_aa: CASGSGGNTEAFF; cdr3_nt: TGTGCCAGCGGCAGCGGCGGGAACACTGAAGCTTTCTTT
j_call: TRBJ2-1; d_call: NA; v_call: TRBV21-1; clone_size: NA; cdr3_aa: CASSNHRGLAGGLRSYNEQFF; cdr3_nt: TGTGCCAGCAGCAACCACAGGGGGCTAGCGGGAGGGCTTAGGTCCTACAATGAGCAGTTCTTC
j_call: TRBJ2-2; d_call: NA; v_call: TRBV28; clone_size: NA; cdr3_aa: CASSFYRGTGELFF; cdr3_nt: TGTGCCAGCAGTTTCTACCGGGGGACCGGGGAGCTGTTTTTT
j_call: TRBJ2-1; d_call: NA; v_call: TRBV27; clone_size: NA; cdr3_aa: CASTRSRVGVNEQFF; cdr3_nt: TGTGCCAGCACCCGATCGCGTGTGGGAGTCAATGAGCAGTTCTTC